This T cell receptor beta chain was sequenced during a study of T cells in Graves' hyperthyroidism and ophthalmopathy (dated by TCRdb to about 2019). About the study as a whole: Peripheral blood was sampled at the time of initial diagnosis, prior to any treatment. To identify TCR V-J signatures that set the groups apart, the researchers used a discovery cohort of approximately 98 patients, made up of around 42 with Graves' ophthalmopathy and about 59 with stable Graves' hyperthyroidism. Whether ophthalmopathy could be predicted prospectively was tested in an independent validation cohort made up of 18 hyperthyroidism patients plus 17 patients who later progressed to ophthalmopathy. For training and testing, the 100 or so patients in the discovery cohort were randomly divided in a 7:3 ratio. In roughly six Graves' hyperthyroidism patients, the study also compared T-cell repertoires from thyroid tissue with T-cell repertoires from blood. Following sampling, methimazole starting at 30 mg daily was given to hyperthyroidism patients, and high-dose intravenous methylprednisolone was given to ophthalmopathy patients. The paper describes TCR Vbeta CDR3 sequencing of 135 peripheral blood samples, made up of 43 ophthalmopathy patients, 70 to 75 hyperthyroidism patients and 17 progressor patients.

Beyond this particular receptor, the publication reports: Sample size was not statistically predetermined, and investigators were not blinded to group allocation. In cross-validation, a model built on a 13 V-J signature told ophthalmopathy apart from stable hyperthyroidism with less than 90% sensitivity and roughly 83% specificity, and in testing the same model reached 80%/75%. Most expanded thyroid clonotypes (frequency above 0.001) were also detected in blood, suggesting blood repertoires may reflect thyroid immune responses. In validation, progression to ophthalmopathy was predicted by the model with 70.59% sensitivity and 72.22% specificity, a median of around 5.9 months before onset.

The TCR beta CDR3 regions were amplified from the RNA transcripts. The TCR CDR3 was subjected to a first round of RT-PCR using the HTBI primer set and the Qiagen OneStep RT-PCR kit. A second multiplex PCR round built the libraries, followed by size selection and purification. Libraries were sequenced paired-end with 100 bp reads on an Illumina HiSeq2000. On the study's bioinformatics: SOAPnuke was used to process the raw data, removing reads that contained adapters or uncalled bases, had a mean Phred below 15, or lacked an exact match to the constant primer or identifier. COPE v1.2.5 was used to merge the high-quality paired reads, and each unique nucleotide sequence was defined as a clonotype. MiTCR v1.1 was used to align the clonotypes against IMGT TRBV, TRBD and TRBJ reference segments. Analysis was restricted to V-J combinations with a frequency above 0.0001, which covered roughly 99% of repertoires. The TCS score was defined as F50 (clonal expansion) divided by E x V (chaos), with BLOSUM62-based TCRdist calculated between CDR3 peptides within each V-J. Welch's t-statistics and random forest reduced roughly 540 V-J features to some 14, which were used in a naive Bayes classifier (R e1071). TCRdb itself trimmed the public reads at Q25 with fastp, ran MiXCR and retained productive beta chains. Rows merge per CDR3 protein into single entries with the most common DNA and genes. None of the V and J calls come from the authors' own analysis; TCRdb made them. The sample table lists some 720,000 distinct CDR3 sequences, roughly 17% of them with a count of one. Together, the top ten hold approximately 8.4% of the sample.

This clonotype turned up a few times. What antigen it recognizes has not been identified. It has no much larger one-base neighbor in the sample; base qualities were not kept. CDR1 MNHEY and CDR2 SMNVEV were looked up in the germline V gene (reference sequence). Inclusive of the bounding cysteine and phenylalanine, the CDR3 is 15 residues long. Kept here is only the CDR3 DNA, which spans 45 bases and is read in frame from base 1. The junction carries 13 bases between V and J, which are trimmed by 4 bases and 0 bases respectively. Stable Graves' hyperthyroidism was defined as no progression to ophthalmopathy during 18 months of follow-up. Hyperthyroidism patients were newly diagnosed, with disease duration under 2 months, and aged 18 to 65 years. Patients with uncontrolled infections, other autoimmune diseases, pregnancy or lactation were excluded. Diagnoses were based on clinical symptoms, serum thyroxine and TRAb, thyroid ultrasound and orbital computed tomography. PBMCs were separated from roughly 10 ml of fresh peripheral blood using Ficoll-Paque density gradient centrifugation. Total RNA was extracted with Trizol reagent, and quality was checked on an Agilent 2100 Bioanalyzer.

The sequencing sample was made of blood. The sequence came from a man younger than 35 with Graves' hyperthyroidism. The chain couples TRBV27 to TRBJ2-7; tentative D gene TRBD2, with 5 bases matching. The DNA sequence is TGTGCCAGCAGTTCCGGGATCCAGCCCTCCTACGAGCAGTACTTC. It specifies CASSSGIQPSYEQYF.